This T cell receptor (beta chain) is drawn from a study of beta chain features in type 1 diabetes. Study outcomes and limitations: More deletions and fewer insertions at VDJ junctions were seen in type 1 diabetes patients. TCRB CDR3s from Type 1 diabetes patients were moderately but significantly shorter in all four CD4+ subsets.

Concerning this clone: Its antigen is unidentified.

Via the markers CD45RO/CCR7/CD25/CD127/CD95/CD27, stem cell-like memory, regulatory, central memory and naive CD4+ cells were sorted. Since all of the isolated RNA was reverse transcribed, expressed TCRB transcripts were what got sequenced. Naive, central memory and regulatory T cell samples came to a mean of roughly 4 million reads. TCRdb's copy holds only in-frame clones and misses some; the assay was immunoSEQ multiplex PCR. The table has about half a million clones, about 10% seen once; the top ten hold less than 0.06%. The sequencing sample was made of naive CD4+ T cells from blood. This sequence was found in a woman in her late teens or twenties in good health.

CDR3 amino acids: CATRVPAKNIQYF. The CDR3 DNA reads TGTGCCACCCGAGTACCGGCCAAAAACATTCAGTACTTC. The V gene is TRBV10-3, the J gene TRBJ2-4; D gene unclear. This CDR3 region has 13 residues. CDR1 ENHRY and CDR2 SYGVKD come from the germline V gene. V dropped 10 bases and J dropped 1 base, with 11 bases sitting between them.